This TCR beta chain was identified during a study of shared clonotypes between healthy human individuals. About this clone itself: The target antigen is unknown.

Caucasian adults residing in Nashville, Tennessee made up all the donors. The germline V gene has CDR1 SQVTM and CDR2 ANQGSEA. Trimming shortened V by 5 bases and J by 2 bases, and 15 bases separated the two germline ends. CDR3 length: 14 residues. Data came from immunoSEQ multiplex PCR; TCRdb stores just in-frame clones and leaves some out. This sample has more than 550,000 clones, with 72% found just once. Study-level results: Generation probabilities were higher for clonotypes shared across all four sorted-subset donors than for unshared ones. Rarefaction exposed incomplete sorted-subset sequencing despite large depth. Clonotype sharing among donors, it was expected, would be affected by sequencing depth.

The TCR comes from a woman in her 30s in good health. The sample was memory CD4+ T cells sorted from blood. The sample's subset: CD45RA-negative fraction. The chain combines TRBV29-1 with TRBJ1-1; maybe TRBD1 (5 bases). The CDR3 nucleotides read TGCAGCGTTTATAAAGGGGACTCTAACACTGAAGCTTTCTTT. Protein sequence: CSVYKGDSNTEAFF.